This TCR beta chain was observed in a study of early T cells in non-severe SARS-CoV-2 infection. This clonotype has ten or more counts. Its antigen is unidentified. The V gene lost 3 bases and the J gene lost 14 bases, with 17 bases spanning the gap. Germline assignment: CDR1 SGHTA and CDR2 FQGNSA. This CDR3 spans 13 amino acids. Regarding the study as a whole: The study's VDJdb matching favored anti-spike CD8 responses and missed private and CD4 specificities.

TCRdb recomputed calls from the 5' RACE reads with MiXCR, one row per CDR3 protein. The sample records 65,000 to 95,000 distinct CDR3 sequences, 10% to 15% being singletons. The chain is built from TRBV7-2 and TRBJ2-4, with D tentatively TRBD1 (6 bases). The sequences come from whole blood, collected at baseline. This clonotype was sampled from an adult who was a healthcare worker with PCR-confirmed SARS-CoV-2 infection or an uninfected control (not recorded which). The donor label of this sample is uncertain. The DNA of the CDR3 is TGTGCCAGCAGCTTTACGGACAGTGAAAGGGAGTACTTC. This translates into CASSFTDSEREYF.